These 23 T cell receptor beta chains originate from one sample sequenced in a study of spatial heterogeneity in lung cancer. Time point indicated: sample taken at primary tumor resection. Whole RNA came from tumor, nontumor lung or frozen PBMC and was sequenced without being sorted. Each CDR3 protein is one row after TCRdb ran MiXCR on the 5' RACE reads. There are about 14,000 distinct CDR3 sequences in the sample; roughly 9.1% occur only once, and just under 30% lies in the top ten. Sequencing was performed on PBMCs, taken at surgery. The receptor set was obtained from a male donor with early-stage non-small cell lung cancer.

This clonotype was observed a handful of times. The chain links TRBV10-3 to TRBJ2-1; D is possibly TRBD1 (5 bases). V lost 3 bases, J lost 1 base, and 10 bases lay in between. This CDR3 spans 15 amino acids. Germline CDR1 is ENHRY and CDR2 is SYGVKD. The CDR3 here is CAISDQGPSYNEQFF. In DNA form, the CDR3 reads TGTGCCATCAGTGATCAGGGCCCTTCCTACAATGAGCAGTTCTTC.

This clonotype showed up just a few times. The chain uses TRBV28 and TRBJ1-2; 10 bases fit TRBD1. From germline, CDR1 is MDHEN and CDR2 SYDVKM. The CDR3 extends over 13 amino acids. Unmatched junction bases numbered 2, after V lost 5 bases and J lost 5 bases. The CDR3 region is CASSRQGAYGYTF. For the CDR3, the DNA is TGTGCCAGCAGTAGACAGGGGGCGTATGGCTACACCTTC.

This clonotype was counted ten times or more. V and J are TRBV27 and TRBJ1-1; D call uncertain. Germline assignment: CDR1 MNHEY and CDR2 SMNVEV (reference sequence). The germline V and J ends were trimmed by 3 bases and 0 bases, with 5 bases remaining between them. This CDR3 has 13 amino acids. The CDR3 DNA reads TGTGCCAGCAGTTTCTCCCTGAACACTGAAGCTTTCTTT. It is translated as CASSFSLNTEAFF.

By its share, this clonotype is medium-sized. The J gene is TRBJ2-5, the V gene TRBV4-3, with D hard to call. Trimming took 0 bases from V and 5 from J, leaving 10 bases between them. The CDR3 contains 14 residues. Germline V gene data show CDR1 as LGHNA and CDR2 as YSLEER. The CDR3 nucleotides are TGCGCCAGCAGCCAAGATCGTCGGCCGGAGACCCAGTACTTC. It is translated as CASSQDRRPETQYF.

This clonotype was recorded at least ten times. This rearrangement joins TRBV28 to TRBJ1-2, with D tentatively TRBD1 (5 bases). In germline, CDR1 is MDHEN, CDR2 SYDVKM. The CDR3 has 13 amino acids. The V and J ends lost 2 bases and 3 bases respectively, with 7 bases between them. This CDR3 reads CASSLPGDYGYTF. CDR3 bases: TGTGCCAGCAGTTTACCGGGGGACTATGGCTACACCTTC.

This clonotype was recorded at least ten times. V gene TRBV29-1 combines with J gene TRBJ1-1; 12 positions agree with TRBD1. Germline V lookup: CDR1 SQVTM, CDR2 ANQGSEA. The CDR3 sequence is 15 residues long. Trimming cost V 7 bases and J 3 bases; bases outside gene matches: 9. The CDR3 spells CSAGDRGRRDTEAFF. The DNA for the CDR3 is TGCAGCGCTGGGGACAGGGGGCGCAGAGACACTGAAGCTTTCTTT.

Judged by abundance, this clonotype is medium-sized. The CDR3 nucleotides read TGTGCCAGCAGCTCATCCCACCGGACAGATAGCAATCAGCCCCAGCATTTT. Translated: CASSSSHRTDSNQPQHF. The chain uses TRBV7-8 and TRBJ1-5; possible D gene TRBD1, 6 bases. Trimming took 4 bases from V and 0 from J, leaving 16 bases between them. Germline lookup yields CDR1 SGHVS and CDR2 FQNEAQ. The CDR3 has 17 residues.

The sample holds many counts of this clonotype. The chain joins TRBV7-2 to TRBJ2-2, with TRBD2 matching 9 bases. V lost 6 bases and J lost 4; bases outside the gene matches: 6. Germline V gene data show CDR1 as SGHTA and CDR2 as FQGNSA. The CDR3 spans 15 residues. The CDR3 region has the DNA TGTGCCAGCAGTGAAGGCGGGAGGGGCACCGGGGAGCTGTTTTTT. As protein: CASSEGGRGTGELFF.

V is TRBV10-3 and J is TRBJ1-1, with D possibly being TRBD1 (6 bases). In germline, CDR1 is ENHRY, CDR2 SYGVKD. CDR3 length equals 13 residues. Trimming shortened V by 6 bases and J by 0 bases, and 8 bases separated the two germline ends. CDR3 bases: TGTGCCATCAGGGGGGCACTGAACACTGAAGCTTTCTTT. Protein product: CAIRGALNTEAFF.

The chain combines TRBV5-1 with TRBJ2-7, with a possible D match to TRBD1 (6 bases). Trimming stripped 0 bases from V and 0 bases from J, with 7 bases between. This CDR3 has 14 amino acids. CDR1 is SGHRS and CDR2 is YFSETQ in the germline V gene. The CDR3: CASSLGTVSYEQYF. CDR3 DNA: TGCGCCAGCAGCTTGGGGACAGTCTCCTACGAGCAGTACTTC. The complete variable domain, with remaining parts taken from reference TRBV5-1 and TRBJ2-7, reads KAGVTQTPRYLIKTRGQQVTLSCSPISGHRSVSWYQQTPGQGLQFLFEYFSETQRNKGNFPGRFSGRQFSNSRSEMNVSTLELGDSALYLCASSLGTVSYEQYFGPGTRLTVT.

This clonotype was recorded at least ten times. The genes are TRBV30 and TRBJ2-2; perhaps TRBD1 as D (6 bases). With 0 bases removed from V and 4 bases from J, the gap between germline ends came to 18 bases. The CDR3 loop spans 17 amino acids. The germline V gene encodes CDR1 GTSNPN and CDR2 SVGIG (reference sequence). In DNA, the CDR3 is TGTGCCTGGAGTGTAGCAATCCACAGGGCAGGCACCGGGGAGCTGTTTTTT. This translates into CAWSVAIHRAGTGELFF.

This clonotype has a count of ten or more. The genes are TRBV29-1 and TRBJ2-5, with TRBD2 identical over 7 bases. Losses at the gene ends were 2 bases for V and 1 base for J; bases not matched to a gene: 7. The CDR3 is 15 amino acids. Germline CDR1 is SQVTM and CDR2 is ANQGSEA. CDR3 coding DNA: TGCAGCGTTGAAAAGGAGCGGGACCTCCAAGAGACCCAGTACTTC. Amino acid sequence: CSVEKERDLQETQYF.

This clonotype was detected ten times or more. DNA for the CDR3: TGTGCCAGCAGTGAAGATCTAGGGCCGCAAGATACGCAGTATTTT. Translating it yields CASSEDLGPQDTQYF. The V gene is TRBV2, the J gene TRBJ2-3; D is undetermined. CDR3 length: 15 residues. Germline-derived CDR1 and CDR2 are SNHLY and FYNNEI. V was cut by 1 base and J by 5 bases, with 13 bases left in between.

This clonotype was recorded many times. The chain is built from TRBV28 and TRBJ1-6; D remains ambiguous. The CDR3 runs 14 residues. V was cut by 9 bases and J by 7 bases, with 16 bases left in between. The germline gives CDR1 MDHEN, CDR2 SYDVKM. CDR3 sequence reads: CASTRLGKNSPLHF. Written as DNA, the CDR3 is TGTGCCAGTACCCGTTTGGGGAAGAATTCACCCCTCCACTTT. Filled out from reference TRBV28 and TRBJ1-6, the complete variable domain reads DVKVTQSSRYLVKRTGEKVFLECVQDMDHENMFWYRQDPGLGLRLIYFSYDVKMKEKGDIPEGYSVSREKKERFSLILESASTNQTSMYLCASTRLGKNSPLHFGNGTRLTVT.

This clonotype was detected ten times or more. The genes are TRBV3-1 and TRBJ1-1, with D uncertain. V was pared by 4 bases and J by 0 bases, with 9 bases between. The CDR3 runs to 14 residues. Germline V gene sequence: CDR1 LGHDT, CDR2 YNNKEL (reference sequence). The CDR3 coding sequence is TGTGCCAGCAGCCGTGGCAGTTTGAACACTGAAGCTTTCTTT. Amino acid sequence: CASSRGSLNTEAFF.

This clonotype was counted many times. The J gene is TRBJ1-2, the V gene TRBV30; D gene unclear. The length of the CDR3 is 13 residues. The germline gives CDR1 GTSNPN, CDR2 SVGIG (reference sequence). Trimming removed 2 bases from V and 4 bases from J, with 11 bases in between. This CDR3 reads CAWSRGRGYGYTF. CDR3 DNA sequence: TGTGCCTGGAGTCGGGGAAGAGGCTATGGCTACACCTTC. Full variable domain (outside the CDR3, taken from reference TRBV30 and TRBJ1-2): SQTIHQWPATLVQPVGSPLSLECTVEGTSNPNLYWYRQAAGRGLQLLFYSVGIGQISSEVPQNLSASRPQDRQFILSSKKLLLSDSGFYLCAWSRGRGYGYTFGSGTRLTVV.

This clonotype was detected many times. The chain has TRBV20-1 and TRBJ1-3; D perhaps matches TRBD1 (6 bases). The length of the CDR3 is 15 residues. Germline CDR1 and CDR2: DFQATT and SNEGSKA (reference sequence). V was clipped by 3 bases and J by 0 bases, with 12 bases between them. The DNA of the CDR3 is TGCAGTGCTAGGGGGGCAGGCTCCTCTGGAAACACCATATATTTT. Its protein is CSARGAGSSGNTIYF.

Ten or more counts support this clonotype. The chain links TRBV29-1 to TRBJ2-1; no reliable D call. V was shortened by 8 bases and J by 4 bases, with 15 bases between the two germline ends. Germline CDR1 is SQVTM and CDR2 is ANQGSEA. The CDR3 extends over 13 amino acids. The CDR3 DNA reads as TGCAGCACCCGACGGACGTCGTACAATGAGCAGTTCTTC. As protein: CSTRRTSYNEQFF.

The chain is built from TRBV20-1 and TRBJ2-3, with D perhaps matching TRBD2 (5 bases). CDR1 DFQATT and CDR2 SNEGSKA come from the germline V gene (reference sequence). The CDR3 runs to 14 residues. V was cut by 0 bases and J by 3 bases, with 10 bases left in between. The CDR3 region has the DNA TGCAGTGCTAGAGATCGAACGGGAACAGATACGCAGTATTTT. Encoded protein: CSARDRTGTDTQYF.

This clonotype was counted at least ten times. The V gene is TRBV7-2, the J gene TRBJ2-7; 10 nucleotides line up with TRBD2. V dropped 5 bases and J dropped 1; count of bases not matched to a gene: 5. CDR3 length equals 15 residues. CDR1 and CDR2 from the germline V gene are SGHTA and FQGNSA. This CDR3 is CASSITSGASYEQYF. The CDR3 region has the DNA TGTGCCAGCAGCATCACTAGCGGGGCTTCCTACGAGCAGTACTTC.

Within the sample, this clonotype is medium-sized. The genes are TRBV2 and TRBJ2-2; 12 nucleotides agree with TRBD2. From germline, CDR1 is SNHLY and CDR2 FYNNEI. This CDR3 comprises 15 residues. The V and J ends lost 5 bases and 4 bases, in that order; junction bases with no gene match: 2. CDR3 residues: CASSRTSGITGELFF. Here the CDR3 DNA reads TGTGCCAGCAGTCGGACTAGCGGGATCACCGGGGAGCTGTTTTTT.

This clonotype was seen repeatedly, ten times or more. V gene TRBV28 combines with J gene TRBJ1-6, with D unresolved. V lost 7 bases to trimming and J lost 5 bases, with 12 bases between them. Germline-derived CDR1 and CDR2 are MDHEN and SYDVKM. CDR3 length equals 14 residues. This chain's CDR3 is CASIEGADNSPLHF. CDR3 nucleotide sequence: TGTGCCAGCATCGAAGGCGCGGATAATTCACCCCTCCACTTT.

This clonotype has a count of ten or more. This chain links TRBV7-3 with TRBJ2-1, with TRBD2 identical over 12 bases. With 5 bases clipped from V and 1 base from J, the junction kept 6 bases outside the gene matches. Per the germline V gene, CDR1 is SGHTA and CDR2 is FQGTGA. The length of the CDR3 is 17 residues. CDR3 bases: TGTGCCAGCAGCCGTGCCGGGACTAGCGGGTCCTACAATGAGCAGTTCTTC. Translated: CASSRAGTSGSYNEQFF.